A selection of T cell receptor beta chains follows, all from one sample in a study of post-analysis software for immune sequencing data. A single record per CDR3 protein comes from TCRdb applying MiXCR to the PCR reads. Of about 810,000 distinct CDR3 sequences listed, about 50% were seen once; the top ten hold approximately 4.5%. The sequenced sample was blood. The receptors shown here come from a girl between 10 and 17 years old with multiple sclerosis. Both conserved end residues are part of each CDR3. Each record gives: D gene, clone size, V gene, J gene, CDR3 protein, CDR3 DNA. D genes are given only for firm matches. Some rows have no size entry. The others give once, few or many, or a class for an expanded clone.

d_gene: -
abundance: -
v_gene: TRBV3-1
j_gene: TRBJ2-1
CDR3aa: CASSQKGGYNEQFF
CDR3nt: TGTGCCAGCAGCCAAAAGGGTGGATACAATGAGCAGTTCTTC

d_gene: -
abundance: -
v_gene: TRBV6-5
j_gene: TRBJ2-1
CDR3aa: CASSYSLRFNEQFF
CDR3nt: TGTGCCAGCAGTTACTCGTTGCGTTTTAATGAGCAGTTCTTC

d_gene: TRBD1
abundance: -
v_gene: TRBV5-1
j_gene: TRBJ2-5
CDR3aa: CASSLWGQTQETQYF
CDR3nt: TGCGCCAGCAGCCTGTGGGGACAGACCCAAGAGACCCAGTACTTC

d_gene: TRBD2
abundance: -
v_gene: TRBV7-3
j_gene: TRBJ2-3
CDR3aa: CASSQPGLASGDTQYF
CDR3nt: TGTGCCAGCAGTCAGCCGGGACTAGCCTCAGGGGATACGCAGTATTTT

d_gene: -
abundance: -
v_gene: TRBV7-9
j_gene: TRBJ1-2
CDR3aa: CAVQTANYGYTF
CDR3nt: TGTGCCGTTCAGACAGCTAACTATGGCTACACCTTC

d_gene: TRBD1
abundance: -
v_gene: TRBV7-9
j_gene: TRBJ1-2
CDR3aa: CASSPRQGLGYGYTF
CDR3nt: TGTGCCAGCAGCCCCCGACAGGGCCTGGGCTATGGCTACACCTTC

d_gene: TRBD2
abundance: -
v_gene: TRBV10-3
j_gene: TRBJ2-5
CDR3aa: CAINRDPAGGGETQYF
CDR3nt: TGTGCCATCAATCGGGACCCAGCGGGGGGAGGAGAGACCCAGTACTTC

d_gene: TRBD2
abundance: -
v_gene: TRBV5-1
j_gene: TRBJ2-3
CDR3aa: CASSLSGGATDTQYF
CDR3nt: TGCGCCAGCAGTTTGAGCGGGGGGGCCACAGATACGCAGTATTTT

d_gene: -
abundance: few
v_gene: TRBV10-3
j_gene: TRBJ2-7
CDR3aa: CAISESGRGGEQYF
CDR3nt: TGTGCCATCAGTGAGTCGGGCAGGGGAGGCGAGCAGTACTTC

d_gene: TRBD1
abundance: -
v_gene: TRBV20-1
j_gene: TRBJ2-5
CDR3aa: CSARDRRVQGIEEQYF
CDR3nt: TGCAGTGCTAGAGATCGTAGAGTACAGGGGATAGAAGAGCAGTACTTC

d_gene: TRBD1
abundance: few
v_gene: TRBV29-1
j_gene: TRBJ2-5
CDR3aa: CSVRSGTGPVETQYF
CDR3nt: TGCAGCGTAAGATCCGGGACAGGGCCTGTAGAGACCCAGTACTTC

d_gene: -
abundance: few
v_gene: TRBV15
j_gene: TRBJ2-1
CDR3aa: CATSRQLLNEQFF
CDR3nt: TGTGCCACCAGCAGACAGCTTTTGAATGAGCAGTTCTTC

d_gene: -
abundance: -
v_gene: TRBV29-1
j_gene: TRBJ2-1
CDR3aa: CSVESPGRGQFF
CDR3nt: TGCAGCGTTGAATCACCGGGACGCGGGCAGTTCTTC

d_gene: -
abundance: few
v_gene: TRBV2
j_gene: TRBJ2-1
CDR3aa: CASRDTLFGEFF
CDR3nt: TGTGCCAGCAGAGACACACTATTTGGGGAGTTCTTC

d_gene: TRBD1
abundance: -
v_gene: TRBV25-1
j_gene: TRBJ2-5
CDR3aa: CANSGSRDRAHQSQYF
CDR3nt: TGTGCCAACAGTGGATCCCGGGACAGAGCCCATCAAAGCCAGTACTTC

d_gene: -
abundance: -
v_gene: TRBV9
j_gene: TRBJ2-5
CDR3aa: CASSVDEGRQETQYF
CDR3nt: TGTGCCAGCAGCGTAGATGAGGGACGCCAAGAGACCCAGTACTTC

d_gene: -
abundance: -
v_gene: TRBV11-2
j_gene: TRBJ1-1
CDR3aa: CASSSSSGGSEAFF
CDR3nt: TGTGCCAGCAGCTCATCCTCGGGTGGGTCTGAAGCTTTCTTT

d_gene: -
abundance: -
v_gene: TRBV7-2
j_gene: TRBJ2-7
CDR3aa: CLSSYEQYF
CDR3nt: TGCCTAAGCTCCTACGAGCAGTACTTC

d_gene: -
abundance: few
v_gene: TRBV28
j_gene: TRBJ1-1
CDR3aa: CASSFQGKNTEAFF
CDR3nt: TGTGCCAGCAGTTTTCAGGGGAAGAACACTGAAGCTTTCTTT

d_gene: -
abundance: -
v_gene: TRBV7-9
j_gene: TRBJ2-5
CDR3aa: CASSHPGLETQYF
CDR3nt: TGTGCCAGCAGCCATCCCGGTCTAGAGACCCAGTACTTC

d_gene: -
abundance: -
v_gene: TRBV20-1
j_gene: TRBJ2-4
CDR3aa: CSARGEAKNIQYF
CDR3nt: TGCAGTGCTAGAGGGGAAGCCAAAAACATTCAGTACTTC

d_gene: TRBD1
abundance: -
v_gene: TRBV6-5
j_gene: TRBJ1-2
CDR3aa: CASSYVTGGNYGYTF
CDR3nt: TGTGCCAGCAGTTACGTTACAGGGGGCAACTATGGCTACACCTTC

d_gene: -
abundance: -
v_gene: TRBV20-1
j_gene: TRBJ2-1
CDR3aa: CSARRGGAPNEQFF
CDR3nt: TGCAGTGCTAGGAGGGGCGGGGCCCCGAATGAGCAGTTCTTC

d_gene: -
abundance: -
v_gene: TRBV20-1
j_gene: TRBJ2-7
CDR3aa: CSAYSQGATYEQYF
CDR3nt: TGCAGTGCTTACTCTCAGGGCGCCACCTACGAGCAGTACTTC

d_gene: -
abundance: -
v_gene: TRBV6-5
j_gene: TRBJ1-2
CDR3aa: CASSYSGQYYGYTF
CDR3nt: TGTGCCAGCAGTTACTCGGGGCAGTACTATGGCTACACCTTC

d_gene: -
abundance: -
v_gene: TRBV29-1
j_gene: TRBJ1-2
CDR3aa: CSVFWTANYGYTF
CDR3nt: TGCAGCGTTTTCTGGACAGCTAACTATGGCTACACCTTC

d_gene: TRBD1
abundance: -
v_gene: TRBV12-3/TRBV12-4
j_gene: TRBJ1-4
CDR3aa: CASSPLTGWEEKLFF
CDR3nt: TGTGCCAGCAGTCCTTTGACAGGGTGGGAGGAAAAACTGTTTTTT

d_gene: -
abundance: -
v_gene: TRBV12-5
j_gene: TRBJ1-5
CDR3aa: CASGFGREGYQPQHF
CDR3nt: TGTGCTAGTGGTTTCGGCAGGGAGGGGTATCAGCCCCAGCATTTT

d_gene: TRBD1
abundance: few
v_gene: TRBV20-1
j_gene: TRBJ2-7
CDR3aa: CSARRRQGAISYEQYF
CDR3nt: TGCAGTGCTAGACGGAGACAGGGGGCCATCTCCTACGAGCAGTACTTC

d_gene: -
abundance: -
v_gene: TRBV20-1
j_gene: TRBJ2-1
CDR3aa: CSARGGAGSYNEQFF
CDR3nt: TGCAGTGCTAGAGGTGGGGCAGGCTCCTACAATGAGCAGTTCTTC

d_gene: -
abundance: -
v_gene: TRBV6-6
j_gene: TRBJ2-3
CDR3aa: CASSYSNGLHNTQYF
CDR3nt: TGTGCCAGCAGTTACTCGAACGGACTCCACAATACGCAGTATTTT

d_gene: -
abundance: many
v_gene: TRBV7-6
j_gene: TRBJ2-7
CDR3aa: CASSPIAGGSYEQYF
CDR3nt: TGTGCCAGCAGCCCTATCGCGGGCGGAAGCTACGAGCAGTACTTC

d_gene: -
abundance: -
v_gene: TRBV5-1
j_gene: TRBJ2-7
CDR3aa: CASSLVRDGKRDQYF
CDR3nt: TGCGCCAGCAGCTTGGTCCGGGACGGAAAGAGAGACCAGTACTTC

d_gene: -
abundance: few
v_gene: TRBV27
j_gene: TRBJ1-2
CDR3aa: CASSPTGKGYTF
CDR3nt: TGTGCCAGCAGTCCAACAGGGAAGGGCTACACCTTC

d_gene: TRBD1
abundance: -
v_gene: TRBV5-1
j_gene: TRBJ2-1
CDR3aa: CASSLGEWTGGQDGQFF
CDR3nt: TGCGCCAGCAGCTTGGGAGAATGGACAGGGGGGCAAGATGGGCAGTTCTTC

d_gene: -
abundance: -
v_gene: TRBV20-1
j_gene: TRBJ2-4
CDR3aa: CSARDGAAGNIQYF
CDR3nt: TGCAGTGCTAGAGACGGAGCGGCGGGAAACATTCAGTACTTC